A single sample is the source of the 10 T cell receptor beta chains below, sequenced in a study of T cells in women clearing cervical HPV infection. Method: immunoSEQ multiplex PCR; TCRdb's copy keeps in-frame clones and lacks some. This sample's table reports roughly 28,000 clones. The specimen sequenced was blood buffy coat. The receptors here all came from a woman between 18 and 75 years old with a cervical HPV16 infection that either progressed to CIN3+ or cleared (not recorded which).

Regarding this clone: The read finishes 3 residues shy of the CDR3 end, and the germline J gene is used to complete it. This chain links TRBV7-9 with TRBJ2-4; 7 nucleotides match TRBD1. CDR3 length: 14 residues. Germline CDR1 and CDR2: SEHNR and FQNEAQ (reference sequence). Partial CDR3 DNA: TGTGCCAGCAGCGCCACCGGGACAGATAATATT. Protein product: CASSATGTDNI. The entire CDR3 sequence reads CASSATGTDNIQYF. Together with reference TRBV7-9 and TRBJ2-4, the CDR3 gives the full variable domain: DTGVSQNPRHKITKRGQNVTFRCDPISEHNRLYWYRQTLGQGPEFLTYFQNEAQLEKSRLLSDRFSAERPKGSFSTLEIQRTEQGDSAMYLCASSATGTDNIQYFGAGTRLSVL.

The sequenced CDR3 bases are TGCGCCAGCAGCTTATCAGGGGGGTCCCAAGAGACC. It yields the protein CASSLSGGSQET. The entire CDR3 protein is CASSLSGGSQETQYF. V and J are TRBV5-1 and TRBJ2-5; a weak D match, TRBD1 (7 bases). The read comes to an end 3 residues before the CDR3 does, leaving the germline J gene to fill in the end. The V gene's germline CDR1 is SGHRS and CDR2 YFSETQ. The CDR3 spans 15 residues. Trimming stripped 2 bases from V and 1 base from J, with 12 bases between.

In the case of this clone: The read terminates 3 residues before the CDR3 end, so the remaining end is supplied by the germline J gene. The V call is TRBV5-1, the J call TRBJ1-2; 7 bases map to TRBD1. The CDR3 extends over 15 amino acids. V shed 0 bases and J 2 bases; nucleotides not matched to a gene: 4. Germline V gene data show CDR1 as SGHRS and CDR2 as YFSETQ. The CDR3 sequence is CASSLGTGGNYGYTF. CDR3 DNA, as far as it was read: TGCGCCAGCAGCTTGGGGACAGGAGGAAACTATGGC.

About this clone: The DNA ends 3 residues before the CDR3 does, and the rest of the CDR3 is filled in from the germline J gene. The V and J genes are TRBV2 and TRBJ1-4; TRBD1 aligns across 7 bases. This CDR3 is built from 15 residues. Germline V gene sequence: CDR1 SNHLY, CDR2 FYNNEI. Germline trimming cut 8 bases from V and 3 bases from J; bases unmatched to any gene: 9. The CDR3 loop is CASGSRQGPNEKLFF. CDR3 bases read: TGTGCCAGCGGATCCCGACAGGGTCCTAATGAAAAA.

As regards this clone: The sequenced fragment ends 3 residues before the CDR3 boundary, so the rest is inferred from the germline J gene. The J gene is TRBJ1-4, the V gene TRBV10-1; D gene ambiguous. Trimming pared 8 bases from V and 8 bases from J, leaving 9 bases between. The CDR3 is 11 amino acids. The germline V gene encodes CDR1 WNHNN and CDR2 SYGVQD (reference sequence). CDR3 sequence: CASSLLEKLFF. The sequenced part of the CDR3 DNA is TGCGCCAGCTCCCTCTTGGAAAAA.

With regard to this clone: The CDR3 end lies 3 residues beyond the end of the read and is filled in from the germline J gene. V gene TRBV4-1 combines with J gene TRBJ2-5; 10 bases are shared with TRBD1. Germline CDR1 and CDR2: MGHRA and YSYEKL. CDR3 length: 15 amino acids. The V segment lost 1 base and the J segment 5 bases; nucleotides outside the gene matches: 4. The CDR3 protein is CASSQVDRGHETQYF. Partial CDR3 DNA: TGCGCCAGCAGCCAAGTCGACAGGGGGCATGAGACC.

Concerning this clone itself: Sequencing ends 3 residues short of the CDR3 end; the germline J gene provides the rest. The chain links TRBV5-1 to TRBJ2-7, with D tentatively TRBD1 (6 bases). Looked up from germline, CDR1 is SGHRS and CDR2 is YFSETQ. V lost 3 bases, J lost 3 bases, and 10 bases lay in between. This CDR3 has 13 residues. CDR3: CASSSGQFYEQYF. CDR3 bases read: TGCGCCAGCAGCTCCGGACAGTTCTACGAG.

On this clone itself: The junction does not match germline at one end; this may be a read error. The read terminates 3 residues before the CDR3 end, so the remaining end is supplied by the germline J gene. V and J are TRBV2 and TRBJ2-4; no reliable D call. The CDR3 consists of 15 residues. CDR1 SNHLY and CDR2 FYNNEI come from the germline V gene. CDR3 loop: CASSEALLAKNIQYF. CDR3 DNA (partial): TGTGCCAGCAGCGAAGCACTCTTAGCCAAAAACATT.

In regard to this clone: Read data end 3 residues before the CDR3 end; the end is taken from the germline J gene. The chain combines TRBV12-3 or TRBV12-4 with TRBJ2-2, with 9 bases matching TRBD1. The CDR3 contains 17 residues. With V trimmed by 5 bases and J by 6 bases, 13 bases remained unmatched. This CDR3 reads CASSPGDGTGKPGELFF. The CDR3 DNA, read in part, is TGTGCCAGCAGTCCAGGGGACGGGACAGGGAAACCCGGGGAG.

About this clone itself: Sequencing ends 3 residues short of the CDR3 end; the germline J gene provides the rest. This sequence joins TRBV20-1 and TRBJ2-3; perhaps TRBD2 as D (6 bases). This CDR3 has 14 amino acids. V was cut by 6 bases and J by 3 bases, with 16 bases left in between. CDR1 and CDR2 (germline): DFQATT, SNEGSKA (reference sequence). This CDR3 reads CSAETGRWTDTQYF. The sequenced part of the CDR3 DNA is TGCAGTGCAGAAACGGGGAGGTGGACAGATACG.